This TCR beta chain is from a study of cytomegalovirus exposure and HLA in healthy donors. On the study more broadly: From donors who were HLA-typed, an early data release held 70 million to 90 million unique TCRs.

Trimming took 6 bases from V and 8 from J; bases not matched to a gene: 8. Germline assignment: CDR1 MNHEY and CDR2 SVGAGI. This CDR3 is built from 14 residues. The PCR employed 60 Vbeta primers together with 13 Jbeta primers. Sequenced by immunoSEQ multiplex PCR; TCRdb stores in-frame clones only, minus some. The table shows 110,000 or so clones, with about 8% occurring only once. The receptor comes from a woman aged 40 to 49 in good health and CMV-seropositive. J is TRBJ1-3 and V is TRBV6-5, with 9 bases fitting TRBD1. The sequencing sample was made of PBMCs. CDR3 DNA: TGTGCCAGCAGGGCGGGACAGGGCCGGGACACCATATATTTT. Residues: CASRAGQGRDTIYF.